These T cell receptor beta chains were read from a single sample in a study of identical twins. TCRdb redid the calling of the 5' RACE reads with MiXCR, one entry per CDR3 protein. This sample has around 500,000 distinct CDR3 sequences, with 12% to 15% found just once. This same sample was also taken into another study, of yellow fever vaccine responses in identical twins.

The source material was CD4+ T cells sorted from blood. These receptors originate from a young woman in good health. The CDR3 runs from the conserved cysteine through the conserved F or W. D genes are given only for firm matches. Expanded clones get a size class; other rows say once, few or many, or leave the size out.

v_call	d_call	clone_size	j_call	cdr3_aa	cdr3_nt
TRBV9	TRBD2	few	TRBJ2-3	CASSGAGGLADTQYF	TGTGCCAGCAGCGGAGCGGGGGGGCTTGCAGATACGCAGTATTTT
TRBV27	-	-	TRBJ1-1	CASSLLSAETEAFF	TGTGCCAGCAGTTTATTGTCGGCGGAAACTGAAGCTTTCTTT
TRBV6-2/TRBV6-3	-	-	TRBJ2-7	CASSYTGSRNEQYF	TGTGCCAGCAGTTACACCGGGAGTAGAAACGAGCAGTACTTC
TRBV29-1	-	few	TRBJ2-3	CSVGQGFTDTQYF	TGCAGCGTTGGCCAGGGTTTTACAGATACGCAGTATTTT
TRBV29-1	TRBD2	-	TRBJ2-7	CSVEDRGGEQYF	TGCAGCGTTGAAGATCGGGGGGGCGAGCAGTACTTC
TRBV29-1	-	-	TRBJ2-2	CSVGGSANTGELFF	TGCAGCGTTGGAGGGTCAGCGAACACCGGGGAGCTGTTTTTT
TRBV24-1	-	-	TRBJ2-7	CATSDPGLSYEQYF	TGTGCCACCAGTGATCCGGGACTTTCCTACGAGCAGTACTTC
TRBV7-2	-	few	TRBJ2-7	CASSLAGRLYEQYF	TGTGCCAGCAGCTTAGCTGGCCGGCTTTACGAGCAGTACTTC
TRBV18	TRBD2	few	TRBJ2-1	CASSPLDMIAGFNYNEQFF	TGTGCCAGCTCACCATTAGATATGATAGCGGGGTTCAACTACAATGAGCAGTTCTTC
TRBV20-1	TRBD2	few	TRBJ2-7	CSARAGLAGVDEQYF	TGCAGTGCTAGGGCAGGGCTAGCGGGGGTTGACGAGCAGTACTTC
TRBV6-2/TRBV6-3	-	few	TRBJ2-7	CASSYPGREEQYF	TGTGCCAGCAGTTACCCGGGCAGGGAAGAGCAGTACTTC
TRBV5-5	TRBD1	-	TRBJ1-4	CASSSFPVTGRNEKLFF	TGTGCCAGCAGCTCCTTCCCCGTGACAGGGAGGAATGAAAAACTGTTTTTT
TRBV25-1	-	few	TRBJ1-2	CASSEVGRGGYTF	TGTGCCAGCAGTGAAGTGGGCAGGGGTGGCTACACCTTC
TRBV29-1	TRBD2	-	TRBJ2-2	CSLPRTSGLSNTGELFF	TGCAGCTTACCCCGAACTAGCGGCCTCTCGAACACCGGGGAGCTGTTTTTT
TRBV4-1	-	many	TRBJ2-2	CASSQEWPQYGELFF	TGCGCCAGCAGCCAAGAGTGGCCTCAGTATGGGGAGCTGTTTTTT
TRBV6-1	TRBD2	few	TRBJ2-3	CASSPRASGGGDTQYF	TGTGCCAGCAGCCCCCGGGCTAGCGGGGGGGGAGATACGCAGTATTTT
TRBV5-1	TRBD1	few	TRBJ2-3	CASSLTGTGGRATDTQYF	TGCGCCAGCAGCTTAACCGGGACAGGGGGCCGGGCCACAGATACGCAGTATTTT
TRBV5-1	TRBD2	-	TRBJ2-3	CASSFRTSGNTDTQYF	TGCGCCAGCAGCTTCCGGACTAGCGGGAACACAGATACGCAGTATTTT
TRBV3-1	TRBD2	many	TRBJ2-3	CASSPSGRTDTQYF	TGTGCCAGCAGTCCTAGCGGGAGAACAGATACGCAGTATTTT
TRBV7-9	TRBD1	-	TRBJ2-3	CASSLGSPGQGGYTQYF	TGTGCCAGCAGCTTAGGATCGCCGGGACAGGGGGGGTATACGCAGTATTTT
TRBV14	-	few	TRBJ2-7	CASSQGPNSYEQYF	TGTGCCAGCAGCCAAGGACCTAACTCCTACGAGCAGTACTTC
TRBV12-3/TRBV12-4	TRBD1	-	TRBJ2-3	CASSWDRGVSTDTQYF	TGTGCCAGCAGTTGGGACAGGGGTGTAAGTACAGATACGCAGTATTTT
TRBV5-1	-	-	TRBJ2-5	CASSLVGSRETQYF	TGCGCCAGCAGCTTGGTAGGGTCTAGGGAGACCCAGTACTTC
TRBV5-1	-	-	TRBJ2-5	CASSWEDTVLGTQYF	TGCGCCAGCAGCTGGGAGGACACTGTCTTAGGGACCCAGTACTTC
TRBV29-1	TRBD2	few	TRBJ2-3	CSVLSGKGLAQYF	TGCAGCGTCTTGAGCGGGAAGGGGCTAGCGCAGTATTTT
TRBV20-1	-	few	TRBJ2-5	CSAPGRTQEAQYF	TGCAGTGCTCCCGGGCGGACCCAAGAGGCCCAGTACTTC
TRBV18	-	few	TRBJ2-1	CASSPRDTYNEQFF	TGTGCCAGCTCACCACGAGATACCTACAATGAGCAGTTCTTC
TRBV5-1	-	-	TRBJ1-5	CASSLDQGGNQPQHF	TGCGCCAGCAGCTTGGATCAAGGGGGCAATCAGCCCCAGCATTTT